This is a list of T cell receptor beta chains from one sample in a study of read filtering for tumor transcriptome and immune sequencing. TCRdb reanalysed the reads using MiXCR and keeps one entry per CDR3 protein. The top ten hold roughly a sixth of the sample, which has tens of thousands of distinct CDR3 sequences, roughly 20% seen once. Source material: a population of CD138-negative cells sorted from bone marrow. The receptor set was obtained from a donor aged 40 or over with multiple myeloma. CDR3s include the opening cysteine and the closing phenylalanine or tryptophan. The D gene is left open where the match is weak. Part of the rows lack a size; the others show once, few, many or a class for expanded clones.

j_call,d_call,v_call,cdr3_length,clone_size,cdr3_nt,cdr3_aa
TRBJ2-1,TRBD2,TRBV29-1,16,many,TGCAGCGTGATAGCGGGAGTAGCGGGGTCCTACAATGAGCAGTTCTTC,CSVIAGVAGSYNEQFF
TRBJ2-1,TRBD2,TRBV10-3,15,-,TGCGCCATCAGTGACCCGGGACTAACGTACAGCGAGCAGTTCTTC,CAISDPGLTYSEQFF
TRBJ1-1,TRBD1,TRBV29-1,16,many,TGCAGCGTCTCTCAACCCTTAGGGACAGGGGCCCCTGAAGCTTTCTTT,CSVSQPLGTGAPEAFF
TRBJ2-5,-,TRBV7-8,15,many,TGTGCCAGCAGCACTGAGACGGGGAAGGGAGAGACCCAGTACTTC,CASSTETGKGETQYF
TRBJ2-7,TRBD1,TRBV7-9,15,-,TGTGCCAGCAGCCCCCCCGGGCAGGGGGTCTACGAGCAGTGCTTC,CASSPPGQGVYEQCF
TRBJ1-1,-,TRBV28,14,many,TGTGCCAGCAGTTTATTAGGGGGGGGCACTGAAGCTTTCTTT,CASSLLGGGTEAFF
TRBJ2-1,-,TRBV6-1,13,-,TGTGCCAGCCTACCGATCGGGGACATTGAGCAGTTCTTC,CASLPIGDIEQFF
TRBJ2-5,-,TRBV2,13,many,TGTGCCAGCAGTGCATTGAAGGCAGAGACCCAGTACTTC,CASSALKAETQYF
TRBJ1-1,-,TRBV28,13,many,TGTGCCAGCAGTGTTAACAGCAACACTGAAGCTTTCTTT,CASSVNSNTEAFF
TRBJ2-1,TRBD2,TRBV19,13,-,TGTGCCAGTCACCCTAGCGGGAGTCTTGAGCAGCTCTTC,CASHPSGSLEQLF
TRBJ2-3,-,TRBV18,14,-,TGTGCCAGCTCGATCGTGGGAGACACAGATACGCAGTATTTT,CASSIVGDTDTQYF
TRBJ2-1,-,TRBV5-6,16,-,TGTGCCAGCAGCCGGAGTTTCCGTACGCCCTACAATGAGCAGTTCTTC,CASSRSFRTPYNEQFF
TRBJ2-3,-,TRBV7-9,14,many,TGTGCCAGCAGCTTGTCCGGGGACACAGATACGCAGTATTTT,CASSLSGDTDTQYF
TRBJ2-5,TRBD2,TRBV25-1,15,many,TGTGCCAGCACGGGGACTAGCGGGAGTGTAGGGACCCAGTACTTC,CASTGTSGSVGTQYF
TRBJ2-7,TRBD1,TRBV3-1,15,-,TGTGCCAGCAGCAGCGACAGGGGGTCTTCCTACGAGCAGTACTTC,CASSSDRGSSYEQYF
TRBJ1-4,-,TRBV27,14,-,TGTGCCAGCAGTGCCCGACAGGATGGGGAAAAACTGTTTTTT,CASSARQDGEKLFF
TRBJ2-1,-,TRBV7-9,16,medium-sized,TGTGCCAGCAGCCTACAAGGAGGGGGGAGAGCAAATGAGCAGTTCTTC,CASSLQGGGRANEQFF
TRBJ2-1,-,TRBV20-1,15,many,TGCAGTGCTAGAGCCCTGTCGAGCTCCTACAATGAGCAGTTCTTC,CSARALSSSYNEQFF
TRBJ1-1,TRBD1,TRBV30,16,many,TGTGCCTGGAGTATGTCGGGCAGGGGGTCGAACACTGAAGCTTTCTTT,CAWSMSGRGSNTEAFF
TRBJ1-5,-,TRBV15,12,many,TGTGCCACCAGCGGGTTCAGGGAGCCCCAGCATTTT,CATSGFREPQHF
TRBJ2-2,-,TRBV28,15,many,TGTGCCAGCAGTTTAGTGGTAGCACACACCGGGGAGCTGTTTTTT,CASSLVVAHTGELFF
TRBJ2-1,TRBD2,TRBV29-1,17,many,TGCAGCGTTGAAGTGTCGCTAGCGGGACCGGATTACAATGAGCAGTTCTTC,CSVEVSLAGPDYNEQFF
TRBJ2-7,-,TRBV19,14,many,TGTGCCAGTAGTATTACGGGACGGATCTACGAGCAGTACTTC,CASSITGRIYEQYF
TRBJ1-1,-,TRBV5-6,12,few,TGTGCCAGCAGCGGCGTGCTCACTGAAGCTTTCTTT,CASSGVLTEAFF
TRBJ2-1,TRBD2,TRBV5-1,15,-,TGCGCCAGCAGCCTGAGGACTAGCGGGAGAAATGAGCAGTTCTTC,CASSLRTSGRNEQFF
TRBJ1-5,-,TRBV7-9,14,few,TGTGCCAGCAGCTTATCAGGTCGGGAGCAGCCCCAGCATTTT,CASSLSGREQPQHF
TRBJ2-1,-,TRBV9,16,many,TGTGCCAGCAGCAAAGAACCGGGACTGCCATACAATGAGCAGTTCTTC,CASSKEPGLPYNEQFF
TRBJ2-2,TRBD1,TRBV14,17,-,TGTGCCAGCAGCCGCCGGGACAGGGTAGGGAACACCGGGGAGCTGTTTTTT,CASSRRDRVGNTGELFF
TRBJ2-5,-,TRBV2,12,few,TGTGCCAGCAGTGAAGTTGGGGAGACCCAGTACTTC,CASSEVGETQYF
TRBJ2-6,-,TRBV7-9,18,-,TGTGACAGCAGCGGTGCGTACATGGCCATCTCTGGGGCCAACGTCCTGACTTTC,CDSSGAYMAISGANVLTF
TRBJ2-7,TRBD2,TRBV9,15,many,TGTGCCAGCAGCCTAGTGGCTAGCGGGCCCTACGAGCAGTACTTC,CASSLVASGPYEQYF
TRBJ1-1,-,TRBV27,14,many,TGTGCCAGCAGTTTAGTGGGTATGAACACTGAAGCTTTCTTT,CASSLVGMNTEAFF
TRBJ1-5,-,TRBV12-3/TRBV12-4,12,few,TGTGCCAGCAGTACCTCCACGGGGCCCCAGCATTTT,CASSTSTGPQHF
TRBJ2-1,-,TRBV7-6,15,many,TGTGCCAGCAGCTTAGTGGGGCTCGAGTACAATGAGCAGTTCTTC,CASSLVGLEYNEQFF
TRBJ2-7,-,TRBV28,13,-,TGTGCCAGCAGTTTGGGAGTTGGAGCCGGGCAGTACTTC,CASSLGVGAGQYF
TRBJ1-4,TRBD1,TRBV5-1,14,many,TGCGCCAGCGGAACGGGACAGGATGGTGAAAAACTGTTTTTT,CASGTGQDGEKLFF
TRBJ2-3,TRBD1,TRBV7-9,14,many,TGTGCCAGCAGCTCCAGACAGGGCGCAGATACGCAGTATTTT,CASSSRQGADTQYF
TRBJ2-5,TRBD2,TRBV7-9,14,many,TGTGCCAGCAGCTTACGGGAGGGACAAGAGACCCAGTACTTC,CASSLREGQETQYF
TRBJ2-6,-,TRBV28,14,-,TGTGCCAGCTGTTTACGTGCTGGGGCCAACGTCCAGACTTTC,CASCLRAGANVQTF
TRBJ1-1,-,TRBV27,13,medium-sized,TGTGCCAGCAGTACCCGGGTGAACACTGAAGCTTTCTTT,CASSTRVNTEAFF
TRBJ2-3,TRBD2,TRBV5-5,15,many,TGTGCCAGCAGCTTAAGCGGGAGAAACACAGATACGCAGTATTTT,CASSLSGRNTDTQYF
TRBJ2-7,-,TRBV3-1,15,-,TGTGCCAGCAGCCGAGACGTGGCCAGATTTATGGAGCAGTACTTC,CASSRDVARFMEQYF
TRBJ2-7,-,TRBV18,14,many,TGTGCCAGCTCACCTAAGAGGCCCCTCGGGGAGCAGTACTTC,CASSPKRPLGEQYF
TRBJ2-1,-,TRBV29-1,13,-,TGCAGCGTCAGGACATGGGGGGACACTGAGCAGTTCTTT,CSVRTWGDTEQFF
TRBJ2-5,-,TRBV21-1,17,many,TGTGCCAGCAGCCCCCGGACTAGCGGGAGAGGAAGGGAGACCCAGTACTTC,CASSPRTSGRGRETQYF